The entry that follows covers one T cell receptor (beta chain) sequence. As yet, its antigen is unknown. This sample stems from a study of OX40 agonist ivuxolimab in advanced cancers. Study summary: The mean age was roughly 60 years, ranging from 23 to 79, with 80% to 85% of participants male. Findings of the study overall: At 0.1 to 3.0 mg/kg, CD4+ and CD8+ blood T cells expanded clonally by week 6. Antigens targeted by the expanded peripheral T cells were not determined.

Germline V gene sequence: CDR1 MNHEY, CDR2 SMNVEV (reference sequence). The CDR3 sequence is 16 residues long. V was pared by 4 bases and J by 3 bases, with 13 bases between. Excluded were patients having autoimmune disease history or systemic immunosuppression. The table came from immunoSEQ multiplex PCR; TCRdb's copy has only in-frame clones and leaves some out. The top ten clones hold 5% of a sample with 60,000 to 80,000 clones, about 81% of them seen once. The chain uses TRBV27 and TRBJ1-6; no firm D call. The sample here was CD4+ or CD8+ T cells sorted from blood, taken in a trial of the OX40 agonist ivuxolimab. This TCR was recovered from an adult with an advanced solid tumor such as melanoma, head and neck, liver or kidney cancer. CDR3 nucleotide sequence: TGTGCCAGCAGTTCCAGTCCCCCACTCTATAATTCACCCCTCCACTTT. Translated: CASSSSPPLYNSPLHF.